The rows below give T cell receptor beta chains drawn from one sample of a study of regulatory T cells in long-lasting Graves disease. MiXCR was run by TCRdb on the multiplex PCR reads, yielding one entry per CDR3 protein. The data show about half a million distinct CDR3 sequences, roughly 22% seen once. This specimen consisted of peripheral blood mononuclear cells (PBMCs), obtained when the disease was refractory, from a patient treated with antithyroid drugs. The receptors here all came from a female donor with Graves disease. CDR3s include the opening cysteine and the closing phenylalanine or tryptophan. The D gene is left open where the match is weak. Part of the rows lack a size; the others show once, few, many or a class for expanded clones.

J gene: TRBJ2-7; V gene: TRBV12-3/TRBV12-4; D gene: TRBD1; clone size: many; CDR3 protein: CASSPGTVGYEQYF; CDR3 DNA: TGTGCCAGCAGTCCCGGGACAGTGGGCTACGAGCAGTACTTC
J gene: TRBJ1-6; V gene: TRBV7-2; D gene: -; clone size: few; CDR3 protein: CASSLAWENSPLHF; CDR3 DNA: TGTGCCAGCAGCTTAGCATGGGAAAATTCACCCCTCCACTTT
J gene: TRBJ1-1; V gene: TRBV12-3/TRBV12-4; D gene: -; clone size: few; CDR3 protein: CASSLSPSRLKNTEAFF; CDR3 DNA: TGTGCCAGCAGTTTATCCCCCTCTCGTCTCAAGAACACTGAAGCTTTCTTT
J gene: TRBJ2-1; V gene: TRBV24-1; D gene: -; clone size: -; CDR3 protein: CATSDSIQGFNEQFF; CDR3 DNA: TGTGCCACCAGTGATTCGATACAGGGTTTCAATGAGCAGTTCTTC
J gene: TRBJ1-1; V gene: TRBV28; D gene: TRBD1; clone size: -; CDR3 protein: CASRPGDSRNTEAFF; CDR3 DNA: TGTGCCAGCCGTCCAGGGGACAGTCGCAACACTGAAGCTTTCTTT
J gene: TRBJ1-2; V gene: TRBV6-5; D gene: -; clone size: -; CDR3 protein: CASSYEGGINYGYTF; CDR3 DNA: TGTGCCAGCAGTTACGAAGGAGGGATTAACTATGGCTACACCTTC
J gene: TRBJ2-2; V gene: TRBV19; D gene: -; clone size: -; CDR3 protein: CASSILGISGELFF; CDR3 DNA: TGTGCCAGTAGTATCTTAGGGATCTCCGGGGAGCTGTTTTTT
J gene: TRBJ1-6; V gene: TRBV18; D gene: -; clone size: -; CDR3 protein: CASSSGTENSPLHF; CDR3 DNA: TGTGCCAGCTCATCCGGGACGGAGAATTCACCCCTCCACTTT
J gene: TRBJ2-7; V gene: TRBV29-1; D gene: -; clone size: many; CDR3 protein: CSVTSGAYEQYF; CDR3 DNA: TGCAGCGTAACCTCCGGAGCCTACGAGCAGTACTTC
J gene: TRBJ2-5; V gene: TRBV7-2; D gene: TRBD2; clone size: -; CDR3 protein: CASLTRAGEETQYF; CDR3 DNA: TGTGCCAGCTTGACCCGGGCGGGGGAAGAGACCCAGTACTTC
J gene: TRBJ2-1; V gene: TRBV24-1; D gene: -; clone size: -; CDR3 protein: CATTGLGANEQFF; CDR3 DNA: TGTGCCACAACCGGGCTGGGGGCCAATGAGCAGTTCTTC
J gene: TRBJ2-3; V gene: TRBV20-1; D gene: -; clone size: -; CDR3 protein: CSASERPRADTQYF; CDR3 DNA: TGCAGTGCTAGTGAGCGCCCTCGGGCAGATACGCAGTATTTT
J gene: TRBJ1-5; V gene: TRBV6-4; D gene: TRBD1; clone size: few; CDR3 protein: CASKRDRLSNQPQHF; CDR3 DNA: TGTGCCAGCAAACGGGACAGACTAAGCAATCAGCCCCAGCATTTT